The present T cell receptor (beta chain) was sequenced within a study of T cells after yellow fever vaccination. Whole-study findings and limits: Most clones from primary vaccination resurfaced after the booster (around 97% CD4, 88% CD8). Although the secondary response was weaker, it peaked faster, at day 5 versus 15.

This clonotype was observed a handful of times. What it binds is not known. 5'RACE template switching produced TCR cDNA carrying a universal primer site and UMIs. TCRdb reprocessed the 5' RACE reads via MiXCR and lists one record per CDR3 protein. This table has about 340,000 distinct CDR3 sequences, about 4% appearing once. Deletions cut 6 bases from V and 1 base from J, with 6 bases between. The V gene's germline CDR1 is KGHDR and CDR2 SFDVKD. This CDR3 is built from 13 residues. The receptor was derived from a man aged 18-30 years who received the YFV17D yellow fever vaccine. The chain uses TRBV24-1 and TRBJ2-1; maybe TRBD1 (5 bases). The sample here was PBMCs, taken 5 days after the yellow fever booster vaccination. The CDR3 DNA reads as TGTGCCACCAGTCAGGGTTCCTACAATGAGCAGTTCTTC. Residues: CATSQGSYNEQFF.